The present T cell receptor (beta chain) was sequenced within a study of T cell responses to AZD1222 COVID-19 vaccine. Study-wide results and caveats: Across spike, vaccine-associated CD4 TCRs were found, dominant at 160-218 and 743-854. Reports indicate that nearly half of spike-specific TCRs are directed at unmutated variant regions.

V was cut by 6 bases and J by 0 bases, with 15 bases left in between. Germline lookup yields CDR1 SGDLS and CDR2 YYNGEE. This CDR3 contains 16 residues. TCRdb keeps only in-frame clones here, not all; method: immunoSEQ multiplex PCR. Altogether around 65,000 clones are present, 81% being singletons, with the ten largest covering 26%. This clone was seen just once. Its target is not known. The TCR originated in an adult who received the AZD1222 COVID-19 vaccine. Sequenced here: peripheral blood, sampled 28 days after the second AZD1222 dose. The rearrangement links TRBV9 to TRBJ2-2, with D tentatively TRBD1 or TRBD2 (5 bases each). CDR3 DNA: TGTGCCAGCACTCCCAGGGACCTTACGAACACCGGGGAGCTGTTTTTT. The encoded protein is CASTPRDLTNTGELFF.